These 8 T cell receptor beta chains were all obtained from the same sample, sequenced in a study of cytomegalovirus exposure and HLA in healthy donors listed by TCRdb under 2017. The library was produced with the immunoSEQ multiplex PCR assay. For the multiplex PCR, a mixture combining 60 forward primers for TCR Vbeta segments and 13 reverse primers for TCR Jbeta segments was used. The clones in this table, taken by TCRdb from immuneACCESS, are in-frame only. Not every clone is retained; where verified, under half of the shortfall comes from an unresolved V gene, and the cause of the rest is unknown. The sample table holds about 150,000 clones, of which 60% to 85% were seen once. The biggest ten clones account for 5% to 6.5% of the sample. The sequencing sample was made of PBMCs. The source is a man in his fifties or sixties in good health and CMV-seropositive.

The rearrangement links TRBV18 to TRBJ2-7, with TRBD2 identical over 10 bases. The CDR3 loop spans 16 amino acids. Trimming removed 3 bases from V and 7 bases from J; junction bases left unmatched: 12. Looked up from germline, CDR1 is KGHSH and CDR2 is LQKENI. This CDR3 reads CASSPQLAGEVDEQYF. CDR3 in DNA: TGTGCCAGCTCACCCCAGCTAGCGGGAGAAGTCGATGAGCAGTACTTC.

Comment on this clone: This CDR3 is also generated by other DNA sequences in the sample. The rearrangement uses TRBV11-2 and TRBJ2-1; 9 positions match TRBD2. The CDR3 loop spans 15 amino acids. Germline-derived CDR1 and CDR2 are SGHAT and FQNNGV. With 4 bases clipped from V and 4 bases from J, the junction kept 5 bases outside the gene matches. CDR3 region: CASSSAGGIYNEQFF. The DNA of the CDR3 is TGTGCCAGCAGCTCAGCGGGGGGAATATACAATGAGCAGTTCTTC.

Only one count was recorded for this clone. The rearrangement links TRBV5-1 to TRBJ2-7, with D possibly TRBD1 on 5 matching bases. Trimming cost V 0 bases and J 2 bases, with 12 bases left between them. In germline, CDR1 is SGHRS, CDR2 YFSETQ. The CDR3 totals 15 residues. CDR3 nucleotides: TGCGCCAGCAGCTTGGAGCCAGGGTCAACCTACGAGCAGTACTTC. Residues: CASSLEPGSTYEQYF. The complete variable domain, with remaining parts taken from reference TRBV5-1 and TRBJ2-7, reads KAGVTQTPRYLIKTRGQQVTLSCSPISGHRSVSWYQQTPGQGLQFLFEYFSETQRNKGNFPGRFSGRQFSNSRSEMNVSTLELGDSALYLCASSLEPGSTYEQYFGPGTRLTVT.

The chain has TRBV18 and TRBJ2-1; 7 nucleotides agree with TRBD1. The V gene end was trimmed by 6 bases and the J gene end by 15 bases; junction bases not matched to a gene: 14. This CDR3 is 13 amino acids long. CDR1 is KGHSH, CDR2 LQKENI, per germline. The CDR3 DNA follows: TGTGCCAGCTCTCCCAGGGGGTTCGGGAAACTGTTCTTC. Protein product: CASSPRGFGKLFF.

The table lists this clone with a count of one. V is TRBV5-1 and J is TRBJ1-2; 7 nucleotides align to TRBD1. The germline V gene encodes CDR1 SGHRS and CDR2 YFSETQ. Trimming took 2 bases from V and 3 from J; bases not matched to a gene: 4. CDR3 length: 14 amino acids. The CDR3 spells CASSFDRAHYGYTF. The CDR3 DNA reads TGCGCCAGCAGCTTCGACAGGGCCCACTATGGCTACACCTTC.

This chain joins TRBV6-5 and TRBJ2-7; weak D call: TRBD1 (5 bases). This CDR3 spans 15 amino acids. Trimming left V 5 bases short and J 5 bases short, with 19 bases between. Germline V lookup: CDR1 MNHEY, CDR2 SVGAGI. For the CDR3, the DNA is TGTGCCAGCAGTCAGAATACAGGATTAGGCGACGAGCAGTACTTC. Residues: CASSQNTGLGDEQYF.

The J gene is TRBJ2-1, the V gene TRBV7-3, with TRBD1 matching 7 bases. The V gene end was trimmed by 5 bases and the J gene end by 5 bases; junction bases not matched to a gene: 6. Germline assignment: CDR1 SGHTA and CDR2 FQGTGA. This CDR3 has 14 residues. The CDR3 nucleotides are TGTGCCAGCAGCCTGGACAGGCCCAACAATGAGCAGTTCTTC. Encoded protein: CASSLDRPNNEQFF.

This rearrangement joins TRBV27 to TRBJ2-5, with D perhaps TRBD2 (5 bases). Germline values: CDR1 MNHEY, CDR2 SMNVEV (reference sequence). V was pared by 3 bases and J by 5 bases, with 19 bases between. The CDR3 has 16 residues. CDR3 nucleotides: TGTGCCAGCAGTTTTGTAGCGAGGACCGTCTTGGAGACCCAGTACTTC. Its protein is CASSFVARTVLETQYF.